The next 32 T cell receptor beta chains were all read from a single sample in a study of post-analysis software for immune sequencing data. TCR beta cDNA libraries included unique molecular identifiers. TCRdb passed the PCR reads through MiXCR, listing each CDR3 protein once. Seen here are fewer than 850,000 distinct CDR3 sequences, 25% to 30% observed once, and the top ten hold more than 0.45%. These receptors have no known antigen. Overall study results and limits: Compared with controls, patients had more of about 5 TRBV segments, including TRBV5-6, TRBV5-1 and TRBV20-1.

The specimen was blood. The receptors derive from a girl between 10 and 17 years old with multiple sclerosis.

The V and J genes are TRBV11-2 and TRBJ2-2; tentative D call: TRBD2 (6 bases). V lost 1 base, J lost 1 base, and 10 bases lay in between. CDR1 is SGHAT, CDR2 FQNNGV, per germline. This CDR3 comprises 16 residues. CDR3 protein: CASSLGGAGNTGELFF. The CDR3 DNA follows: TGTGCCAGCAGCTTAGGCGGGGCGGGGAACACCGGGGAGCTGTTTTTT.

Remarks on this clonotype: A read error may produce the germline difference seen at one junction end. The CDR3 protein is CSVEGGGYEQDF. The CDR3 bases are TGCAGCGTTGAAGGGGGAGGCTACGAGCAGGACTTC. V usage is TRBV29-1 and J usage is TRBJ2-7; the D gene is possibly TRBD2 (6 bases). The CDR3 covers 12 residues. Germline V gene lookup returns CDR1 SQVTM and CDR2 ANQGSEA.

The gene calls are TRBV28 and TRBJ2-3, with D possibly being TRBD2 (5 bases). This CDR3 spans 14 amino acids. CDR1 MDHEN and CDR2 SYDVKM come from the germline V gene. V lost 3 bases and J 5 bases, leaving 12 bases between the germline ends. The CDR3 DNA reads TGTGCCAGCAGTTTCGGCGGACGGGGAGATACGCAGTATTTT. Translation: CASSFGGRGDTQYF.

This clonotype was counted a few times. The CDR3 region is CASRVAGGPGYTF. In DNA form, the CDR3 reads TGCGCCAGCAGGGTGGCCGGGGGACCTGGCTACACCTTC. The chain recombines TRBV5-1 with TRBJ1-2; weak D call: TRBD1 (5 bases). The CDR3 is 13 amino acids. V gave up 5 bases and J gave up 7 bases, with 15 bases separating them. Per germline, CDR1 SGHRS and CDR2 YFSETQ. Drawing the rest from reference TRBV5-1 and TRBJ1-2, the complete variable domain is KAGVTQTPRYLIKTRGQQVTLSCSPISGHRSVSWYQQTPGQGLQFLFEYFSETQRNKGNFPGRFSGRQFSNSRSEMNVSTLELGDSALYLCASRVAGGPGYTFGSGTRLTVV.

This clonotype has a handful of counts. J is TRBJ1-2 and V is TRBV6-2 or TRBV6-3; D not resolved. This CDR3 spans 15 amino acids. Germline CDR1 reads MNHEY; CDR2 reads SVGEGT. Trimming pared 0 bases from V and 4 bases from J, leaving 12 bases between. CDR3 sequence reads: CASSYSAGDFYGYTF. CDR3 DNA: TGTGCCAGCAGTTACTCGGCGGGCGACTTCTATGGCTACACCTTC.

This clonotype has a handful of counts. The rearrangement links TRBV7-9 to TRBJ1-5, with a possible D match to TRBD1 (6 bases). The CDR3 sequence is 14 residues long. Germline CDR1 SEHNR, CDR2 FQNEAQ (reference sequence). Trimming shortened V by 1 base and J by 5 bases, and 9 bases separated the two germline ends. The CDR3 sequence: CASSLGGAHQPQHF. The CDR3 DNA reads TGTGCCAGCAGCTTAGGGGGGGCGCATCAGCCCCAGCATTTT.

This clonotype was counted a few times. The rearrangement links TRBV7-2 to TRBJ1-5; D might be TRBD1 (5 bases). Per germline, CDR1 SGHTA and CDR2 FQGNSA. The CDR3 runs 12 residues. V was trimmed by 8 bases and J by 3 bases, leaving 8 bases between them. The CDR3 sequence: CASGGVNQPQHF. In nucleotides, the CDR3 is TGTGCCAGCGGAGGGGTCAATCAGCCCCAGCATTTT. Using reference TRBV7-2 and TRBJ1-5 for the parts outside the CDR3, the full variable domain is GAGVSQSPSNKVTEKGKDVELRCDPISGHTALYWYRQSLGQGLEFLIYFQGNSAPDKSGLPSDRFSAERTGGSVSTLTIQRTQQEDSAVYLCASGGVNQPQHFGDGTRLSIL.

This clonotype has only a few counts. The rearrangement links TRBV29-1 to TRBJ1-1; D is perhaps TRBD1 (5 bases). From germline, CDR1 is SQVTM and CDR2 ANQGSEA. V was pared by 1 base and J by 0 bases, with 6 bases between. This CDR3 has 13 residues. The CDR3 DNA reads as TGCAGCGTTGAAGCAGGGTTGAACACTGAAGCTTTCTTT. It is translated as CSVEAGLNTEAFF.

J is TRBJ1-1 and V is TRBV11-2, with no clear D. Trimming took off 5 bases at V and 3 bases at J, with 13 bases between the two ends. The CDR3 contains 14 residues. Germline CDR1 SGHAT, CDR2 FQNNGV. The CDR3 DNA reads as TGTGCCAGCAGCCTCAGTACGGAGTACACTGAAGCTTTCTTT. Translation gives CASSLSTEYTEAFF.

This clonotype came up a few times. CDR3 coding DNA: TGCAGCGTATCGCGGGCGGGGAACACCGGGGAGCTGTTTTTT. This gives the protein CSVSRAGNTGELFF. The chain recombines TRBV29-1 with TRBJ2-2, with D tentatively TRBD2 (5 bases). There are 14 residues in the CDR3. Germline assignment: CDR1 SQVTM and CDR2 ANQGSEA. Trimming took 6 bases from V and 1 from J, leaving 12 bases between them.

The table lists this clonotype with a few counts. This rearrangement joins TRBV7-2 to TRBJ2-5, with 13 bases aligning to TRBD2. Germline loops: CDR1 SGHTA, CDR2 FQGNSA. The CDR3 covers 16 residues. The ends lost 5 bases at V and 5 bases at J; junction bases unmatched: 8. Written as DNA, the CDR3 is TGTGCCAGCAGCCCCCCGGGACTAGCGGGATCCGAGACCCAGTACTTC. It yields the protein CASSPPGLAGSETQYF.

The chain couples TRBV25-1 to TRBJ2-1; D is undetermined. V was cut by 1 base and J by 5 bases, with 3 bases left in between. This CDR3 has 12 residues. Germline V gene data show CDR1 as MGHDK and CDR2 as SYGVNS. CDR3 bases: TGTGCCAGCAGTGAATTCCACAATGAGCAGTTCTTC. Its translation is CASSEFHNEQFF.

The chain is built from TRBV27 and TRBJ2-7; TRBD1 might be the D (6 bases). Trimming took 2 bases from V and 7 from J, leaving 21 bases between them. The CDR3 totals 16 residues. Germline CDR1 reads MNHEY; CDR2 reads SMNVEV (reference sequence). The DNA of the CDR3 is TGTGCCAGCAGTTTAAGCCAGGGGACCATTTACAATGAGCAGTACTTC. Amino acid sequence: CASSLSQGTIYNEQYF.

The chain carries TRBV7-6 and TRBJ2-7, with D possibly matching TRBD1 (5 bases). Looked up from germline, CDR1 is SGHVS and CDR2 is FNYEAQ. V lost 5 bases and J 1 base, leaving 18 bases between the germline ends. The CDR3 covers 16 residues. The CDR3 region has the DNA TGTGCCAGCAGCCTCTCAAATGGGGCATCTTCCTACGAGCAGTACTTC. Translating gives CASSLSNGASSYEQYF.

This CDR3 reads CASSHLRQGADGYTF. CDR3 nucleotide sequence: TGCGCCAGCAGCCACTTGCGGCAGGGGGCGGATGGCTACACCTTC. This sequence joins TRBV4-3 and TRBJ1-2, with 8 bases matching TRBD1. The CDR3 covers 15 residues. The germline V gene has CDR1 LGHNA and CDR2 YSLEER. V was pared by 3 bases and J by 6 bases, with 9 bases of the junction left unmatched.

The rearrangement joins TRBV5-5 to TRBJ1-1, with 9 bases fitting TRBD1. The ends lost 5 bases at V and 5 bases at J; junction bases unmatched: 4. Germline V gene lookup returns CDR1 SGHKS and CDR2 YYEKEE (reference sequence). The CDR3 sequence is 13 residues long. CDR3 in amino acids: CASRRTGETEAFF. The CDR3 nucleotides read TGTGCCAGCAGAAGGACAGGGGAGACTGAAGCTTTCTTT.

This clonotype occurred a few times. This chain links TRBV6-2 or TRBV6-3 with TRBJ2-7, with D possibly being TRBD1 (6 bases). CDR1 MNHEY and CDR2 SVGEGT come from the germline V gene. The CDR3 loop spans 13 amino acids. Trimming cost V 6 bases and J 2 bases, with 11 bases left between them. The CDR3 DNA is TGTGCCAGCAGGGACAGCGGACCCTACGAGCAGTACTTC. Translation gives CASRDSGPYEQYF.

This clonotype appeared a few times. V and J are TRBV7-9 and TRBJ2-5; 7 positions agree with TRBD2. The CDR3 is 17 residues long. V shed 5 bases, J shed 5 bases, and the junction held 17 bases outside the gene matches. Germline CDR1 reads SEHNR; CDR2 reads FQNEAQ (reference sequence). DNA of the CDR3: TGTGCCAGCAGCCCACGAGGTAGCGGGCCCCTGCGGGAGACCCAGTACTTC. Its translation: CASSPRGSGPLRETQYF.

This chain links TRBV6-5 with TRBJ2-3; 8 bases are a match to TRBD1. CDR3 size: 16 residues. From germline, CDR1 is MNHEY and CDR2 SVGAGI. V trimming: 2 bases; J trimming: 7 bases; junction bases outside the gene matches: 11. The CDR3 loop is CASSYQTPDRVNTQYF. The CDR3 nucleotides are TGTGCCAGCAGTTACCAAACCCCGGACAGGGTAAATACGCAGTATTTT.

The rearrangement links TRBV12-3 or TRBV12-4 to TRBJ2-4; maybe TRBD2 (5 bases). The J call may be incorrect, as the DNA end agrees better with TRBJ2-5. The CDR3 spans 14 residues. The CDR3 nucleotides are TGTGCCAGCACCTACGGGGTTGGGCAAGAGACCCAGTACTTC. Translated: CASTYGVGQETQYF.

This clonotype was picked up a small number of times. The chain couples TRBV3-1 to TRBJ1-2; 9 nucleotides align to TRBD1. Unmatched junction bases numbered 3, after V lost 1 base and J lost 0 bases. The CDR3 extends over 16 amino acids. Per the germline V gene, CDR1 is LGHDT and CDR2 is YNNKEL (reference sequence). The DNA for the CDR3 is TGTGCCAGCAGCCAAGTAGGGACAGGGACTAACTATGGCTACACCTTC. Amino acid sequence: CASSQVGTGTNYGYTF.

The rearrangement uses TRBV20-1 and TRBJ2-3; D unclear. The V end lost 0 bases, the J end lost 2 bases, and 3 bases lay between the germline ends. The CDR3 extends over 12 amino acids. The V gene's germline CDR1 is DFQATT and CDR2 SNEGSKA (reference sequence). CDR3 DNA: TGCAGTGCTAGAGATCTCACAGATACGCAGTATTTT. Amino acid sequence: CSARDLTDTQYF.

This clonotype was detected only a few times. The chain employs TRBV20-1 and TRBJ2-4; TRBD1 agrees at 11 bases. The CDR3 is 13 residues long. The junction had 2 bases not matched to a gene; V was cut back by 5 bases and J by 5 bases. Germline lookup yields CDR1 DFQATT and CDR2 SNEGSKA (reference sequence). The CDR3 protein is CSAWGQGENIQYF. The CDR3 DNA is TGCAGTGCTTGGGGACAGGGGGAAAACATTCAGTACTTC.

V is TRBV7-2 and J is TRBJ2-1; no firm D call. This CDR3 is built from 13 residues. V dropped 3 bases and J dropped 5 bases, with 8 bases sitting between them. Germline assignment: CDR1 SGHTA and CDR2 FQGNSA. CDR3 DNA: TGTGCCAGCAGCTTTTCCGACAACAATGAGCAGTTCTTC. Translated: CASSFSDNNEQFF.

This clonotype has a count of ten or more. The chain joins TRBV7-9 to TRBJ1-2, with D perhaps matching TRBD1 (6 bases). Trimming cost V 1 base and J 3 bases, with 6 bases left between them. This CDR3 has 13 residues. Germline V lookup: CDR1 SEHNR, CDR2 FQNEAQ (reference sequence). The CDR3, as DNA: TGTGCCAGCAGCTTAGGGACAGACTATGGCTACACCTTC. Translated: CASSLGTDYGYTF.

The V call is TRBV20-1, the J call TRBJ2-5; 12 positions agree with TRBD2. From germline, CDR1 is DFQATT and CDR2 SNEGSKA (reference sequence). The J segment lost 5 bases and the V segment lost 2 bases, leaving 3 bases of the junction unmatched. The CDR3 has 14 amino acids. CDR3 bases: TGCAGTGCTAGACTAGCGGGAGGGTATGAGACCCAGTACTTC. This gives the protein CSARLAGGYETQYF.

The CDR3 region is CSASPGAPEVYEQYF. CDR3 nucleotides: TGCAGTGCTAGTCCAGGGGCGCCTGAGGTATACGAGCAGTACTTC. The chain uses TRBV20-1 and TRBJ2-7, with D perhaps matching TRBD1 (6 bases). V was trimmed by 3 bases and J by 4 bases, leaving 19 bases between them. This CDR3 region has 15 residues. Per the germline V gene, CDR1 is DFQATT and CDR2 is SNEGSKA (reference sequence).

This clonotype was seen a handful of times. The chain is built from TRBV5-6 and TRBJ2-5; D is unresolved. The germline V gene has CDR1 SGHDT and CDR2 YYEEEE. The CDR3 contains 15 residues. V was trimmed by 4 bases and J by 3 bases, leaving 16 bases between them. The CDR3 is CASSQLERQKETQYF. CDR3 DNA: TGTGCCAGCAGCCAACTTGAAAGGCAGAAAGAGACCCAGTACTTC.

This chain connects TRBV18 to TRBJ1-2, with D perhaps matching TRBD1 (5 bases). The germline V gene encodes CDR1 KGHSH and CDR2 LQKENI. This CDR3 has 13 amino acids. V lost 8 bases to trimming and J lost 8 bases, with 18 bases between them. CDR3 region: CASDSGQGTGYTF. The CDR3 DNA follows: TGTGCCAGCGACTCGGGGCAGGGAACGGGCTACACCTTC.

V and J are TRBV10-3 and TRBJ2-5, with D maybe TRBD1 (5 bases). The V end lost 3 bases, the J end lost 5 bases, and 16 bases lay between the germline ends. The CDR3 loop spans 15 amino acids. Germline CDR1 ENHRY, CDR2 SYGVKD. CDR3 amino acids: CAISEGAITGETQYF. The CDR3 bases are TGTGCCATCAGTGAAGGAGCGATTACAGGCGAGACCCAGTACTTC.

This chain joins TRBV5-5 and TRBJ2-2, with 10 positions matching TRBD1. There are 17 residues in the CDR3. Germline CDR1 SGHKS, CDR2 YYEKEE (reference sequence). Trimming took 1 base from V and 1 from J; bases not matched to a gene: 4. The CDR3 sequence is CASSLRWDRGNTGELFF. The DNA of the CDR3 is TGTGCCAGCAGCTTGAGATGGGACAGGGGGAACACCGGGGAGCTGTTTTTT.

The chain uses TRBV5-5 and TRBJ2-7; 9 nucleotides align to TRBD2. Near its end, the DNA agrees better with TRBJ2-5, so the J call may be wrong. CDR1 SGHKS and CDR2 YYEKEE come from the germline V gene (reference sequence). CDR3 length: 14 residues. The CDR3 is CASSISGSVETQYF. CDR3 bases: TGTGCCAGCAGCATTAGCGGGAGTGTTGAGACCCAGTACTTC.